This passage covers 9 T cell receptor beta chains from one sample sequenced in a study of T cells in Graves' hyperthyroidism and ophthalmopathy. The TCR beta CDR3 regions underwent amplification using RNA transcripts as the source. HTBI primers were the set used in a first-round RT-PCR of the TCR CDR3. Each CDR3 protein is one row after TCRdb ran MiXCR on the multiplex PCR reads. The table records under 650,000 distinct CDR3 sequences, 15% to 20% of them present only once. Sequencing was performed on blood. Receptors originate from a woman in her 30s with Graves' hyperthyroidism.

This clonotype showed up just once. The CDR3 loop reads CASSLQTSTNEKLFF. The CDR3 nucleotides read TGTGCCAGCAGTTTACAGACTTCAACTAATGAAAAACTGTTTTTT. The chain uses TRBV6-2 or TRBV6-3 and TRBJ1-4; no definite D call. V lost 4 bases and J 0 bases, leaving 9 bases between the germline ends. The germline CDR1 and CDR2 sequences are MNHEY and SVGEGT. The CDR3 has 15 residues.

J is TRBJ1-5 and V is TRBV6-2 or TRBV6-3; D is perhaps TRBD1 (5 bases). CDR1 MNHEY and CDR2 SVGEGT come from the germline V gene. The CDR3 has 12 residues. With 8 bases removed from V and 3 bases from J, the gap between germline ends came to 8 bases. The CDR3 region has the DNA TGTGCCAGCCGACAGCTCAATCAGCCCCAGCATTTT. This sequence encodes CASRQLNQPQHF.

In this sample, this clonotype turned up many times. The J gene is TRBJ1-5, the V gene TRBV6-1; no definite D call. Germline-derived CDR1 and CDR2 are MNHNS and SASEGT. The germline V and J ends were trimmed by 6 bases and 0 bases, with 15 bases remaining between them. The CDR3 contains 16 residues. The CDR3: CASRLHGKGSNQPQHF. CDR3 DNA sequence: TGTGCCAGCAGACTTCATGGAAAGGGTAGCAATCAGCCCCAGCATTTT.

This clonotype was seen many times. The chain recombines TRBV28 with TRBJ2-5, with 11 bases fitting TRBD1. The V gene's germline CDR1 is MDHEN and CDR2 SYDVKM. This CDR3 has 18 residues. J was trimmed by 2 bases and V by 7 bases; bases with no gene match: 15. The CDR3 region is CASIPGQGDPVWQETQYF. The CDR3 DNA is TGTGCCAGCATCCCGGGACAGGGGGATCCTGTGTGGCAAGAGACCCAGTACTTC.

This clonotype has only a few counts. The chain uses TRBV27 and TRBJ1-2; no definite D call. There are 15 residues in the CDR3. Germline V CDR1 and CDR2: MNHEY, SMNVEV (reference sequence). Deletions cut 6 bases from V and 2 bases from J, with 16 bases between. The CDR3 region has the DNA TGTGCCAGCAGCCCATGGGCTGGCACAAACTATGGCTACACCTTC. It codes for CASSPWAGTNYGYTF.

This clonotype was counted ten times or more. The chain couples TRBV6-1 to TRBJ1-1; maybe TRBD1 (5 bases). Trimming pared 6 bases from V and 4 bases from J, leaving 18 bases between. Germline V gene lookup returns CDR1 MNHNS and CDR2 SASEGT. This CDR3 is built from 15 residues. CDR3 sequence (DNA): TGTGCCAGCAGAGCGTGGACGGGGGAAGGCACTGAAGCTTTCTTT. This gives the protein CASRAWTGEGTEAFF.

This rearrangement joins TRBV19 to TRBJ1-2; D call uncertain. The length of the CDR3 is 19 residues. Between the trimmed V and J ends, which lost 3 bases and 1 base, there was a span of 24 bases. The germline CDR1 and CDR2 sequences are LNHDA and SQIVND (reference sequence). CDR3 bases: TGTGCCAGTAGTATGAAGGGCTTCGTTCCGCCCAGCGTTAACTATGGCTACACCTTC. Translated: CASSMKGFVPPSVNYGYTF. The full variable domain, with the rest looked up from reference TRBV19 and TRBJ1-2, is DGGITQSPKYLFRKEGQNVTLSCEQNLNHDAMYWYRQDPGQGLRLIYYSQIVNDFQKGDIAEGYSVSREKKESFPLTVTSAQKNPTAFYLCASSMKGFVPPSVNYGYTFGSGTRLTVV.

This sequence joins TRBV19 and TRBJ2-1; D is possibly TRBD1 (6 bases). The CDR3 has 15 residues. Germline V gene lookup returns CDR1 LNHDA and CDR2 SQIVND (reference sequence). Trimming removed 5 bases at V and 4 bases at J, with 15 bases between. The CDR3 here is CASSPSGTNYNEQFF. CDR3 in DNA: TGTGCCAGTAGTCCTTCCGGGACAAATTACAATGAGCAGTTCTTC.

In its sample, this clonotype was seen many times. CDR3 region: CASSPPGGYSPLHF. The CDR3 coding sequence is TGTGCCAGCAGCCCCCCAGGGGGCTATTCACCCCTCCACTTT. This sequence joins TRBV3-1 and TRBJ1-6; 8 bases align to TRBD1. Unmatched junction bases numbered 4, after V lost 4 bases and J lost 8 bases. Germline lookup yields CDR1 LGHDT and CDR2 YNNKEL (reference sequence). The CDR3 length is 14 residues.